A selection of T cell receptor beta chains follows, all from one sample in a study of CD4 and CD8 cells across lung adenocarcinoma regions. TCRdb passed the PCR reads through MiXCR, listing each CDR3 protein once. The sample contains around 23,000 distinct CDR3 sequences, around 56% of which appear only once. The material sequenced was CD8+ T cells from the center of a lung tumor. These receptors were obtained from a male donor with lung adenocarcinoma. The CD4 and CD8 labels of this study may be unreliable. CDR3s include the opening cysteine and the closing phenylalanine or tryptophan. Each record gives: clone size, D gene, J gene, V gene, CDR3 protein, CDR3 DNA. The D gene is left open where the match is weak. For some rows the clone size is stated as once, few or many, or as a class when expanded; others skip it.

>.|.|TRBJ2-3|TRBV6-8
CASSPHDGRPSVTQYF
TGTGCCAGCAGCCCCCATGACGGGCGTCCCAGTGTGACGCAGTATTTT
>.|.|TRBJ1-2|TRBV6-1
CASMRSSNYGYTF
TGTGCCAGCATGCGGTCATCTAACTATGGCTACACCTTC
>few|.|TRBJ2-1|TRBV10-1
CASSLSRGANNEQFF
TGCGCCAGCAGTTTGTCCAGGGGAGCCAACAATGAGCAGTTCTTC
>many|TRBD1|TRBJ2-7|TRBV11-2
CASSWDRGLYEQYF
TGTGCCAGCAGCTGGGACAGGGGGCTTTACGAGCAGTACTTC
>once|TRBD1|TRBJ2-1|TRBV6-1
CASRARDRGSGEQFF
TGTGCCAGCAGGGCCCGGGACAGGGGGTCGGGTGAGCAGTTCTTC
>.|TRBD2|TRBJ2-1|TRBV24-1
CATSVPGGNEQFF
TGTGCCACCTCGGTCCCGGGGGGGAATGAGCAGTTCTTC
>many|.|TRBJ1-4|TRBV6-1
CASSGGPTGLFF
TGTGCCAGCAGTGGGGGGCCGACGGGCCTGTTTTTT
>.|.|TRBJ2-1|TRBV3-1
CASSHYSQDEQFF
TGTGCCAGCAGCCATTACAGCCAAGATGAGCAGTTCTTC
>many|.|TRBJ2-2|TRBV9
CASSVSPPRGGTGELFF
TGTGCCAGCAGCGTATCCCCTCCAAGGGGGGGCACCGGGGAGCTGTTTTTT
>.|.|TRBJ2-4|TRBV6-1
CASSEAGLWAKNTQYF
TGTGCCAGCAGTGAAGCGGGGCTGTGGGCCAAAAACACTCAGTACTTC
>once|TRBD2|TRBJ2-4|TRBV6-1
CASRGSRGGRGGRAKDTQYF
TGTGCGAGCAGGGGGTCTCGAGGGGGGCGGGGGGGCCGTGCCAAAGACACTCAGTACTTC
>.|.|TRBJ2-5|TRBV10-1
CSRGDGGRDPDTQYF
TGCTCCAGGGGGGACGGGGGCCGGGACCCAGATACGCAGTACTTC
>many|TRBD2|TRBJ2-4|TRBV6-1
CASSPRLAGGVRAKNIQYF
TGTGCCAGCAGCCCCAGACTAGCGGGAGGGGTCAGGGCCAAAAACATTCAGTACTTC
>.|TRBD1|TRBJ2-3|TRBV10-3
CAIRGSTGAQYF
TGTGCCATCAGGGGGTCCACAGGGGCGCAGTATTTT
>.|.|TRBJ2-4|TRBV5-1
CASSFLEGTANIQYF
TGCGCCAGCAGCTTTCTAGAGGGGACTGCAAACATTCAGTACTTC
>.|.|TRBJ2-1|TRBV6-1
CASSPMGHFSYNEQFF
TGTGCCAGCAGTCCTATGGGACATTTCTCCTACAATGAGCAGTTCTTC
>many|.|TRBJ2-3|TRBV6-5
CASSLRNRATDTQYF
TGTGCCAGCAGTTTAAGGAACAGAGCCACAGATACGCAGTATTTT
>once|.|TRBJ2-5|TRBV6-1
CASSEKARLGGWAQDTQYF
TGTGCCAGCAGTGAAAAGGCGAGGCTGGGGGGCTGGGCCCAAGACACCCAGTACTTC
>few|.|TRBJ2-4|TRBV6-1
CATGLSAKNTQYF
TGTGCCACCGGACTGAGTGCCAAAAACACGCAGTACTTC
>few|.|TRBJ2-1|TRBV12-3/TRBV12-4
CASSLWNLDELFF
TGTGCCAGCAGTTTGTGGAATTTGGACGAGTTGTTCTTC
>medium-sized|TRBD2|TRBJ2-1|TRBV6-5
CASTHPTSGNNEQFF
TGTGCCAGCACCCACCCGACTAGCGGAAACAATGAGCAGTTCTTC
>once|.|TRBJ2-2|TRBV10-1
CASSDGTYGELFF
TGCGCCAGCAGCGACGGGACTTACGGGGAGCTGTTTTTT
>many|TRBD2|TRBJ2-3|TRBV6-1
CASSSGGFSDTQYF
TGTGCCAGCAGCTCGGGGGGGTTCTCAGATACGCAGTATTTT
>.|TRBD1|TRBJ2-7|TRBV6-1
CASSGAGTGVRDTQYF
TGTGCCAGCAGTGGAGCCGGGACAGGGGTTCGAGATACGCAGTACTTC
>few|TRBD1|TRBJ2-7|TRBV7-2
CASSQGEGAGEQYF
TGTGCCAGCAGCCAGGGAGAGGGGGCTGGCGAGCAGTACTTC
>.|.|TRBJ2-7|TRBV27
CASSLYASVQGKNEQYF
TGTGCCAGCAGTTTATATGCCTCCGTACAGGGAAAGAACGAGCAGTACTTC
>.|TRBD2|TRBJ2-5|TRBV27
CAGSAGGGKDTQYF
TGTGCGGGGAGTGCGGGAGGTGGCAAAGATACCCAGTACTTC
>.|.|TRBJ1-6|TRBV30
CAWSVRSWDSPLHF
TGTGCCTGGAGTGTACGTTCGTGGGATTCACCCCTCCACTTT
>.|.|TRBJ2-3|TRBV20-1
CSAAVGGRSTDTQYF
TGCAGTGCGGCAGTGGGGGGCCGTAGCACAGATACGCAGTACTTT
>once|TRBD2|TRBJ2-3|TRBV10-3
CAIRSIAGGLGAKNTQYF
TGTGCCATCAGGAGCATAGCGGGGGGGCTGGGGGCCAAAAATACGCAGTATTTC
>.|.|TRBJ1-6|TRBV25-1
CASSEYMKGGQHF
TGTGCCAGCAGTGAATATATGAAGGGGGGGCAGCACTTT
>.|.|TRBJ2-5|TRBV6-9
CARGVGGRDQETQYF
TGTGCCAGGGGGGTCGGGGGCCGGGACCAAGAGACCCAGTACTTC
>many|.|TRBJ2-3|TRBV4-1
CASSQDPAPSGTQYF
TGCGCCAGCAGCCAAGATCCCGCCCCTTCCGGTACGCAGTATTTT
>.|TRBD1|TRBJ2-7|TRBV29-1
CSASGQGVTYEQYF
TGCAGCGCCTCGGGACAGGGAGTCACCTACGAGCAGTACTTC
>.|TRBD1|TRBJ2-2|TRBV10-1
CASRGQGTTGELFF
TGCGCCAGCAGGGGACAGGGAACGACCGGGGAGCTGTTTTTT
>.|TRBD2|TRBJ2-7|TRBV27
CASGSPLAGGYEQYF
TGTGCCAGCGGCTCCCCACTAGCGGGGGGCTACGAGCAGTACTTC
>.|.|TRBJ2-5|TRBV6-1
CASSDGGGRDQDIQYF
TGTGCCAGCAGTGATGGGGGGGGGCGTGACCAAGACATCCAGTACTTC
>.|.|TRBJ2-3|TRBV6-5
CASSYGGRTGTLYF
TGTGCCAGCAGTTACGGGGGACGAACCGGTACGCTGTATTTT
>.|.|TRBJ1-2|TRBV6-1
CASQPRGGDYGYTF
TGTGCCAGCCAACCCCGCGGGGGGGACTATGGCTACACCTTC
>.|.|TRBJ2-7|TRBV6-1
CATCPTNTQYF
TGTGCGACGTGTCCCACAAACACGCAGTACTTC
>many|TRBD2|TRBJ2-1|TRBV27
CASSPQSTSTFLANEQFF
TGTGCCAGCAGTCCTCAATCGACTAGCACGTTCTTAGCTAATGAGCAGTTCTTC
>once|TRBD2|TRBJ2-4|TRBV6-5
CASSYCSGGFNVQYF
TGTGCCAGCAGTTACTGCAGCGGGGGGTTCAACGTCCAGTACTTC
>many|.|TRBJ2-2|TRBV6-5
CASSYSWSSANTGELFF
TGTGCCAGCAGTTACTCGTGGTCTAGCGCAAACACCGGGGAGCTGTTTTTT
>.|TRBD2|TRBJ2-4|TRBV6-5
CGSGSGRGRKDTQYF
TGTGGCAGCGGTTCGGGGCGCGGGAGGAAAGATACGCAGTACTTC
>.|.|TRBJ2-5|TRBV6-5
CASGYGARDKETQYF
TGTGCCAGCGGTTACGGGGCACGGGACAAAGAGACGCAGTACTTC
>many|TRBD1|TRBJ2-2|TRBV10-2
CASRAGTGNTGELFF
TGCGCCAGCAGAGCCGGGACAGGGAACACCGGGGAGCTGTTTTTT
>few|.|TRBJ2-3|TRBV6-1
CASSEAGLWVGDTQYF
TGTGCCAGCAGTGAAGCCGGGCTGTGGGTCGGGGACACTCAGTATTTT
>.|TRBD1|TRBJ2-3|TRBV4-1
CASSQYDRARTGAQYF
TGCGCCAGCAGCCAATACGACAGGGCAAGGACCGGGGCGCAGTATTTT
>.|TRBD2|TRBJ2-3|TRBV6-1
CLSSEAGLGAENTQYF
TGTCTCAGCAGTGAAGCGGGGCTAGGGGCCGAAAATACGCAGTATTTT
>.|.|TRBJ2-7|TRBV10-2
CASGGPGGRAKDTQYF
TGCGCCAGCGGGGGGCCCGGGGGCCGAGCCAAAGATACGCAGTACTTC
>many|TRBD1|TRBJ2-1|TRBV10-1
CASSASRDSGNEQFF
TGCGCCAGCAGTGCGTCCCGGGACAGCGGCAATGAGCAGTTCTTC
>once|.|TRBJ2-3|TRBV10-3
CAITGSTGKDTQYF
TGTGCCATCACGGGCAGTACAGGCAAAGATACTCAGTACTTT
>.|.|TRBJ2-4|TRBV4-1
CASSQERGGTDIQYF
TGCGCCAGCAGCCAGGAGCGCGGGGGCACAGATATTCAGTACTTC
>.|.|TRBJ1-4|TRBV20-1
CSARRGAGANEKLFF
TGCAGCGCTAGACGGGGGGCAGGGGCTAATGAAAAACTGTTTTTT
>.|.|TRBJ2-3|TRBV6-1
CASQGLHPGSTGALYF
TGTGCCAGCCAGGGACTGCACCCTGGTAGTACAGGTGCGCTGTATTTT